The next 30 T cell receptor beta chains were all read from a single sample in a study of T cell responses to AZD1222 COVID-19 vaccine. Only in-frame clones appear in the TCRdb table, and some are missing; sequencing was by immunoSEQ multiplex PCR. The table lists roughly 77,000 clones, 85% to 95% of them singletons. The specimen was peripheral blood, collected on day 0 of AZD1222 vaccination. These receptors were taken from an adult in good health.

V usage is TRBV5-6 and J usage is TRBJ2-7; D perhaps matches TRBD2 (5 bases). Trimming took 4 bases from V and 4 from J, leaving 9 bases between them. From germline, CDR1 is SGHDT and CDR2 YYEEEE. CDR3 length: 12 residues. This chain's CDR3 is CASSAGSYEQYF. Written as DNA, the CDR3 is TGTGCCAGCAGCGCGGGCTCTTACGAGCAGTACTTC.

The chain has TRBV5-1 and TRBJ1-5, with D unclear. The CDR3 consists of 14 residues. Trimming left V 4 bases short and J 4 bases short, with 12 bases between. Per germline, CDR1 SGHRS and CDR2 YFSETQ. CDR3 amino acids: CASSVGHENQPQHF. The CDR3 region has the DNA TGCGCCAGCAGCGTGGGCCACGAGAATCAGCCCCAGCATTTT.

This sequence joins TRBV15 and TRBJ1-2; D gene ambiguous. Per germline, CDR1 LNHNV and CDR2 YYDKDF (reference sequence). This CDR3 region has 15 residues. V lost 0 bases, J lost 8 bases, and 16 bases lay in between. This chain's CDR3 is CATSRDREFVRGYTF. In nucleotides, the CDR3 is TGTGCCACCAGCAGAGATCGGGAGTTCGTTAGAGGCTACACCTTC.

The chain recombines TRBV5-1 with TRBJ2-7, with D unresolved. The CDR3 extends over 17 amino acids. The germline gives CDR1 SGHRS, CDR2 YFSETQ. Trimming took off 1 base at V and 0 bases at J, with 17 bases between the two ends. CDR3 amino acids: CASSLSSGGSDSYEQYF. The DNA of the CDR3 is TGCGCCAGCAGCTTGAGTTCGGGCGGATCGGACTCCTACGAGCAGTACTTC.

This chain links TRBV6-9 with TRBJ2-7; 11 nucleotides line up with TRBD2. This CDR3 has 16 amino acids. Trimming took 4 bases from V and 1 from J; bases not matched to a gene: 6. Germline CDR1 is MNHGY and CDR2 is SVAAGI. CDR3 in amino acids: CASSWASGGISYEQYF. CDR3 in DNA: TGTGCCAGCAGTTGGGCTAGCGGGGGGATTTCCTACGAGCAGTACTTC.

A single count supports this clone. The chain couples TRBV7-9 to TRBJ1-6, with D uncertain. V was cut by 10 bases and J by 4 bases, with 14 bases left in between. This CDR3 is 14 amino acids long. Looked up from germline, CDR1 is SEHNR and CDR2 is FQNEAQ (reference sequence). CDR3 sequence: CATEESGYNSPLHF. The CDR3 DNA reads TGTGCCACGGAAGAGAGCGGGTATAATTCACCCCTCCACTTT.

The chain joins TRBV5-6 to TRBJ2-1, with a weak D call TRBD1 (5 bases). The CDR3 spans 13 residues. Germline loops: CDR1 SGHDT, CDR2 YYEEEE. V was pared by 0 bases and J by 9 bases, with 10 bases between. The CDR3 sequence is CASSLAQGIEQFF. CDR3 nucleotides: TGTGCCAGCAGCTTGGCCCAGGGCATTGAGCAGTTCTTC.

This clone has just a few counts. This chain uses TRBV19 with TRBJ1-1, with 9 bases matching TRBD1. The CDR3 is made up of 13 amino acids. Germline assignment: CDR1 LNHDA and CDR2 SQIVND (reference sequence). Unmatched junction bases numbered 4, after V lost 5 bases and J lost 6 bases. The CDR3 DNA reads TGTGCCAGTAGTCTGAGGACAGGGGCTGAAGCTTTCTTT. It specifies CASSLRTGAEAFF.

The genes are TRBV28 and TRBJ2-1; 9 nucleotides agree with TRBD1. The CDR3 spans 16 residues. The V segment lost 3 bases and the J segment 4 bases; nucleotides outside the gene matches: 7. Looked up from germline, CDR1 is MDHEN and CDR2 is SYDVKM. CDR3: CASSFGVGTGYNEQFF. DNA for the CDR3: TGTGCCAGCAGTTTTGGGGTCGGGACAGGGTACAATGAGCAGTTCTTC.

This clone was seen a single time. The chain is built from TRBV7-9 and TRBJ2-2; 7 nucleotides align to TRBD1. With 3 bases clipped from V and 6 bases from J, the junction kept 7 bases outside the gene matches. Germline loops: CDR1 SEHNR, CDR2 FQNEAQ (reference sequence). This CDR3 is built from 15 residues. The CDR3 DNA is TGTGCCAGCAGCTTCGGACAGGTTCATTCCGGGGAGCTGTTTTTT. Protein: CASSFGQVHSGELFF. Filled out from reference TRBV7-9 and TRBJ2-2, the complete variable domain reads DTGVSQNPRHKITKRGQNVTFRCDPISEHNRLYWYRQTLGQGPEFLTYFQNEAQLEKSRLLSDRFSAERPKGSFSTLEIQRTEQGDSAMYLCASSFGQVHSGELFFGEGSRLTVL.

The V gene is TRBV28, the J gene TRBJ2-7, with D possibly TRBD1 on 7 matching bases. Germline CDR1 is MDHEN and CDR2 is SYDVKM. The V and J ends lost 4 bases and 4 bases respectively, with 14 bases between them. CDR3 length: 14 residues. CDR3 amino acids: CASSYSSGGYEQYF. The CDR3 DNA sequence: TGTGCCAGCAGTTACAGCTCAGGGGGGTACGAGCAGTACTTC.

The chain has TRBV12-3 or TRBV12-4 and TRBJ2-5; D gene uncertain. Trimming left V 3 bases short and J 2 bases short, with 4 bases between. CDR3 size: 12 residues. The CDR3 region has the DNA TGTGCCAGCAGTTTCTGGCAAGAGACCCAGTACTTC. Its protein product is CASSFWQETQYF.

This chain joins TRBV19 and TRBJ2-1, with 8 bases that match TRBD1. V dropped 3 bases and J dropped 7; count of bases not matched to a gene: 11. CDR1 LNHDA and CDR2 SQIVND come from the germline V gene (reference sequence). The CDR3 is made up of 16 amino acids. The CDR3, as DNA: TGTGCCAGTAGTATCCGGACAGGGTTTTTGGGGAATGAGCAGTTCTTC. This codes for CASSIRTGFLGNEQFF.

The chain links TRBV6-1 to TRBJ1-1; D possibly corresponds to TRBD1 (5 bases). Germline CDR1 MNHNS, CDR2 SASEGT. V lost 3 bases, J lost 3 bases, and 11 bases lay in between. The CDR3 has 14 amino acids. The CDR3 reads CASSEWGRDTEAFF. The CDR3 region has the DNA TGTGCCAGCAGTGAGTGGGGCCGGGACACTGAAGCTTTCTTT.

The rearrangement joins TRBV4-3 to TRBJ1-5, with no clear D. The germline CDR1 and CDR2 sequences are LGHNA and YSLEER. The V and J ends lost 0 bases and 2 bases respectively, with 14 bases between them. This CDR3 region has 17 residues. The CDR3 nucleotides read TGCGCCAGCAGCCAAGATCAATCTTTAAGCGGCAATCAGCCCCAGCATTTT. This codes for CASSQDQSLSGNQPQHF.

The chain recombines TRBV10-3 with TRBJ1-2; 7 bases align to TRBD1. In germline, CDR1 is ENHRY, CDR2 SYGVKD. The CDR3 is made up of 15 amino acids. The J segment lost 2 bases and the V segment lost 2 bases, leaving 5 bases of the junction unmatched. In DNA, the CDR3 is TGTGCCATCAGTGAGGGGACAGCTTCAAACTATGGCTACACCTTC. Its protein is CAISEGTASNYGYTF.

In DNA form, the CDR3 reads TGTGCCAGTAGTATCGGTCGGAGAAAGTTAAATCAGCCCCAGCATTTT. Its protein product is CASSIGRRKLNQPQHF. This chain joins TRBV19 and TRBJ1-5, with unresolved D. V shed 3 bases and J shed 4 bases, with 16 bases lying between them. Germline V gene data show CDR1 as LNHDA and CDR2 as SQIVND (reference sequence). The CDR3 is 16 amino acids.

V gene TRBV3-1 (or the pseudogene TRBV3-2) combines with J gene TRBJ1-1, with D perhaps matching TRBD1 (5 bases). Germline V gives CDR1 LGHDT, CDR2 YNNKEL (reference sequence). The V and J ends lost 2 bases and 5 bases respectively, with 15 bases between them. The CDR3 is made up of 15 amino acids. CDR3 DNA sequence: TGTGCCAGCAGCCAAATGGGGGGGGTTGGGACTGAAGCTTTCTTT. As protein: CASSQMGGVGTEAFF.

The chain recombines TRBV29-1 with TRBJ1-1, with D tentatively TRBD1 (6 bases). The CDR3 has 12 amino acids. Trimming pared 0 bases from V and 6 bases from J, leaving 8 bases between. Per the germline V gene, CDR1 is SQVTM and CDR2 is ANQGSEA. CDR3 sequence: CSVEEGGAEAFF. The DNA for the CDR3 is TGCAGCGTTGAAGAAGGGGGAGCTGAAGCTTTCTTT.

V is TRBV28 and J is TRBJ1-4; 7 bases line up with TRBD1. Unmatched junction bases numbered 2, after V lost 1 base and J lost 6 bases. The CDR3 is made up of 14 amino acids. Looked up from germline, CDR1 is MDHEN and CDR2 is SYDVKM. The CDR3 protein is CASSLFQGDEKLFF. DNA for the CDR3: TGTGCCAGCAGTTTATTTCAGGGGGATGAAAAACTGTTTTTT.

The rearrangement uses TRBV7-9 and TRBJ2-7; 10 positions agree with TRBD1. CDR1 and CDR2 (germline): SEHNR, FQNEAQ (reference sequence). The CDR3 loop spans 15 amino acids. V gave up 6 bases and J gave up 1 base; unmatched junction bases: 6. This CDR3 is CASSPGQGRSYEQYF. The DNA of the CDR3 is TGTGCCAGCAGTCCGGGACAGGGGAGATCCTACGAGCAGTACTTC. Full variable domain (outside the CDR3, taken from reference TRBV7-9 and TRBJ2-7): DTGVSQNPRHKITKRGQNVTFRCDPISEHNRLYWYRQTLGQGPEFLTYFQNEAQLEKSRLLSDRFSAERPKGSFSTLEIQRTEQGDSAMYLCASSPGQGRSYEQYFGPGTRLTVT.

This chain joins TRBV5-5 and TRBJ1-1; perhaps TRBD1 as D (5 bases). V shed 6 bases and J shed 11 bases, with 17 bases lying between them. CDR1 and CDR2 from the germline V gene are SGHKS and YYEKEE (reference sequence). The CDR3 is made up of 12 amino acids. CDR3 protein: CASTPLGEGAFF. As DNA, the CDR3 is TGTGCCAGCACCCCCTTGGGGGAAGGCGCTTTCTTT.

This clone has more than one count but fewer than ten. V and J are TRBV5-4 and TRBJ1-4, with 11 bases identical to TRBD1. V dropped 4 bases and J dropped 3; count of bases not matched to a gene: 8. Germline V gives CDR1 SGHNT, CDR2 YYREEE (reference sequence). CDR3 length: 17 residues. This CDR3 reads CASSRRTGGASNEKLFF. The CDR3, as DNA: TGTGCCAGCAGCAGACGGACAGGGGGCGCGTCTAATGAAAAACTGTTTTTT. The whole variable domain, filled in from reference TRBV5-4 and TRBJ1-4, reads ETGVTQSPTHLIKTRGQQVTLRCSSQSGHNTVSWYQQALGQGPQFIFQYYREEENGRGNFPPRFSGLQFPNYSSELNVNALELDDSALYLCASSRRTGGASNEKLFFGSGTQLSVL.

The genes are TRBV4-1 and TRBJ2-1; D is unclear. V lost 4 bases, J lost 10 bases, and 14 bases lay in between. CDR1 is MGHRA and CDR2 is YSYEKL in the germline V gene. CDR3 length: 13 residues. The chain's CDR3 is CASSLGKGYEQFF. CDR3 DNA sequence: TGCGCCAGCAGCCTCGGTAAGGGCTACGAGCAGTTCTTC.

This chain connects TRBV7-6 to TRBJ2-5, with unresolved D. The V and J ends lost 1 base and 2 bases respectively, with 8 bases between them. The CDR3 runs to 14 residues. Germline V lookup: CDR1 SGHVS, CDR2 FNYEAQ. The DNA for the CDR3 is TGTGCCAGCAGCTTAGTTGGCTATCAAGAGACCCAGTACTTC. Amino acid sequence: CASSLVGYQETQYF. The entire variable domain, with the rest obtained from reference TRBV7-6 and TRBJ2-5, is as follows: GAGVSQSPRYKVTKRGQDVALRCDPISGHVSLYWYRQALGQGPEFLTYFNYEAQQDKSGLPNDRFSAERPEGSISTLTIQRTEQRDSAMYRCASSLVGYQETQYFGPGTRLLVL.

The V gene is TRBV28, the J gene TRBJ2-2; D is ambiguous. V lost 8 bases to trimming and J lost 4 bases, with 14 bases between them. This CDR3 is built from 14 residues. CDR1 is MDHEN, CDR2 SYDVKM, per germline. The CDR3 DNA follows: TGTGCCAGCCGTGGTAAGGGTTCCACCGGGGAGCTGTTTTTT. Translation: CASRGKGSTGELFF. Together with reference TRBV28 and TRBJ2-2, the CDR3 gives the full variable domain: DVKVTQSSRYLVKRTGEKVFLECVQDMDHENMFWYRQDPGLGLRLIYFSYDVKMKEKGDIPEGYSVSREKKERFSLILESASTNQTSMYLCASRGKGSTGELFFGEGSRLTVL.

CDR3 region: CASSLDWGTYF. CDR3 nucleotides: TGTGCCAGCAGTTTGGATTGGGGGACGTACTTC. This sequence joins TRBV12-3 or TRBV12-4 and TRBJ2-7; TRBD1 or TRBD2 may be the D gene (5 bases each). V was pared by 3 bases and J by 12 bases, with 12 bases between. The CDR3 is 11 residues long.

V and J are TRBV3-1 (or the pseudogene TRBV3-2) and TRBJ2-7; D possibly corresponds to TRBD1 (6 bases). CDR1 LGHDT and CDR2 YNNKEL come from the germline V gene (reference sequence). This CDR3 spans 14 amino acids. The V end was cut by 5 bases, the J end by 3 bases, with 14 bases between. The DNA of the CDR3 is TGTGCCAGCAGCTCAGGGCCGGGACACTACGAGCAGTACTTC. This codes for CASSSGPGHYEQYF.

The V call is TRBV28, the J call TRBJ2-1, with TRBD2 matching 10 bases. Germline V gene lookup returns CDR1 MDHEN and CDR2 SYDVKM. This CDR3 has 15 amino acids. The V and J ends lost 6 bases and 2 bases, in that order; junction bases with no gene match: 4. The CDR3 loop reads CASSSTSGAYNEQFF. DNA of the CDR3: TGTGCCAGCAGCTCCACTAGCGGGGCCTACAATGAGCAGTTCTTC.

This chain uses TRBV6-1 with TRBJ2-2; 7 nucleotides agree with TRBD2. Germline CDR1 reads MNHNS; CDR2 reads SASEGT. Germline trimming cut 5 bases from V and 13 bases from J; bases unmatched to any gene: 10. The CDR3 totals 13 residues. CDR3 nucleotides: TGTGCCAGCAGTCATTCTGGGGGGGGAGTGCTGTTTTTT. It is translated as CASSHSGGGVLFF.